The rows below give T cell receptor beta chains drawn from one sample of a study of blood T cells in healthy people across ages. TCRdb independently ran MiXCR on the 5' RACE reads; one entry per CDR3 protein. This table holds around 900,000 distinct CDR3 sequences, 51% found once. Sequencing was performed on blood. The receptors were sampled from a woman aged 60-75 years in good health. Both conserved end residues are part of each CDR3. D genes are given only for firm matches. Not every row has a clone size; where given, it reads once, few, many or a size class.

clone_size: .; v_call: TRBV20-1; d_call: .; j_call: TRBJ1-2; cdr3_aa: CSARDRQTINYGYTF; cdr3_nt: TGCAGTGCTAGAGATCGCCAGACCATTAACTATGGCTACACCTTC
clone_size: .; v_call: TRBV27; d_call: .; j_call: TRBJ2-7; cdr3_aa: CASSFGGQVYEQYF; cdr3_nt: TGTGCCAGCAGTTTTGGGGGGCAGGTCTACGAGCAGTACTTC
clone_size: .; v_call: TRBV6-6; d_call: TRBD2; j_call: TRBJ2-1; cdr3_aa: CASGPRAGASYNEQFF; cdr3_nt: TGTGCCAGTGGACCCAGAGCGGGAGCCTCCTACAATGAGCAGTTCTTC
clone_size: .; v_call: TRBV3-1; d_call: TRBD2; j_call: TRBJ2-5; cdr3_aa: CASQLAGETQYF; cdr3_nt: TGTGCCAGTCAACTAGCGGGAGAGACCCAGTACTTC
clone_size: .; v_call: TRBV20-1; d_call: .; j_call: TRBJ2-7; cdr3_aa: CSAEGGTSGEFHEQYF; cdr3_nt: TGCAGTGCGGAGGGGGGTACCTCGGGGGAATTCCACGAGCAGTACTTC
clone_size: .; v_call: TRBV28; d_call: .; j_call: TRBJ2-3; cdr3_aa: CASGNSGMTEGDTQYF; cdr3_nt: TGTGCCAGCGGAAATTCGGGAATGACAGAGGGAGATACGCAGTATTTT
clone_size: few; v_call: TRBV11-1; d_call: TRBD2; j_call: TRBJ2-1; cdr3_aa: CASTLTSGHNEQFF; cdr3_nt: TGTGCCAGCACCCTGACTAGCGGACACAATGAGCAGTTCTTC
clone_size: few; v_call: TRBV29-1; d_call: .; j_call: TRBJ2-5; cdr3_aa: CSVESFETQYF; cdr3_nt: TGCAGCGTTGAGTCGTTTGAGACCCAGTACTTC
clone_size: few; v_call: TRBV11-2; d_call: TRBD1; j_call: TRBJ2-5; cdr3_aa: CASSRDRVQETQYF; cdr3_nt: TGTGCCAGCAGCCGAGACAGGGTTCAAGAGACCCAGTACTTC
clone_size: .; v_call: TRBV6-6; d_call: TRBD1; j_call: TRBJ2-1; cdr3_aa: CASSYSGDRVYEQFF; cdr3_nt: TGTGCCAGCAGTTACTCGGGGGACAGAGTCTATGAGCAGTTCTTC
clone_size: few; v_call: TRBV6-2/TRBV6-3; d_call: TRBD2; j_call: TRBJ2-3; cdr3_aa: CASSSGLAGDSTDTQYF; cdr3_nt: TGTGCCAGCAGTTCCGGCCTAGCGGGGGATAGCACAGATACGCAGTATTTT
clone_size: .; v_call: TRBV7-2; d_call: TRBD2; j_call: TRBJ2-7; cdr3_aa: CASSSTSGKYEQYF; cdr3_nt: TGTGCCAGCAGCTCTACTAGCGGGAAGTACGAGCAGTACTTC
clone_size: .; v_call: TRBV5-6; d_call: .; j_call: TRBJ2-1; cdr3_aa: CASSLLRNDEQFF; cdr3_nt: TGTGCCAGCAGCTTGCTCAGAAACGATGAGCAGTTCTTC
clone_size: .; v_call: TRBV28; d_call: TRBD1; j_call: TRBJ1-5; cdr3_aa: CASSTPDRGYQPQHF; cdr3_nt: TGTGCCAGCAGTACGCCGGACAGGGGTTATCAGCCCCAGCATTTT
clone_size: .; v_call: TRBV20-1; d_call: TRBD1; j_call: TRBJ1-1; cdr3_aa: CSAEPPGQKFYTEAFF; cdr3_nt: TGCAGTGCCGAACCCCCGGGACAGAAATTCTACACTGAAGCTTTCTTT
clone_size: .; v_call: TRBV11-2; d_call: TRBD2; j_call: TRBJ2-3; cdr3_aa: CASSLGAGGPLGTDTQYF; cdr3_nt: TGTGCCAGCAGCTTGGGTGCGGGAGGGCCGTTGGGCACAGATACGCAGTATTTT
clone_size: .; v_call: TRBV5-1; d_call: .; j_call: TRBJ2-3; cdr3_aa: CASSLWGRRSTDTQYF; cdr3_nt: TGCGCCAGCAGCTTGTGGGGCAGGAGGAGCACAGATACGCAGTATTTT
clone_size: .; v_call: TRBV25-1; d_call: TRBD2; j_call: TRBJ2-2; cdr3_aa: CASSEGLDTGELFF; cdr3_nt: TGTGCCAGCAGTGAAGGACTAGACACCGGGGAGCTGTTTTTT
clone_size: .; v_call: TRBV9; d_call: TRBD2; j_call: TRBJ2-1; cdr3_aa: CASSVDSGGTYNEQFF; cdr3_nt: TGTGCCAGCAGCGTAGATAGCGGGGGAACTTACAATGAGCAGTTCTTC
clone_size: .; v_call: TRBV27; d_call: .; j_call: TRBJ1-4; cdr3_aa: CASSPSPTNEKLFF; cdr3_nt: TGTGCCAGCAGTCCGTCTCCAACTAATGAAAAACTGTTTTTT
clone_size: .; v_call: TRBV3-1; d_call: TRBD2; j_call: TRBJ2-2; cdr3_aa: CASSQGTSVAGELFF; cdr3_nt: TGTGCCAGCAGCCAAGGTACTAGCGTGGCCGGGGAGCTGTTTTTT
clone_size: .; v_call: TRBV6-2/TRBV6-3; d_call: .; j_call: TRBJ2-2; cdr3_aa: CASTYTGELFF; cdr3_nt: TGTGCCAGTACTTACACCGGGGAGCTGTTTTTT